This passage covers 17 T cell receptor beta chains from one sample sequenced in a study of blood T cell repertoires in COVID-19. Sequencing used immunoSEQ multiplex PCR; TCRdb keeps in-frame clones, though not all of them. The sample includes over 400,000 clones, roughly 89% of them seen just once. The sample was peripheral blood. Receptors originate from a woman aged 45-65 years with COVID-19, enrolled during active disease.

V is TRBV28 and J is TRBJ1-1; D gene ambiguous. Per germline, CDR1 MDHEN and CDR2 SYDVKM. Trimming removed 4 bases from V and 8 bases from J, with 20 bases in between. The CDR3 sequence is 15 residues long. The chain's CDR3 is CASSSPMVYPAEAFF. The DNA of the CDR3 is TGTGCCAGCAGTTCGCCAATGGTCTATCCCGCGGAAGCTTTCTTT.

The CDR3 sequence is CASGVTGIGYGYTF. CDR3 nucleotide sequence: TGCGCCAGCGGGGTCACGGGAATTGGCTATGGCTACACCTTC. V usage is TRBV5-1 and J usage is TRBJ1-2; D gene ambiguous. The CDR3 is 14 amino acids. The V end was cut by 7 bases, the J end by 4 bases, with 17 bases between. Looked up from germline, CDR1 is SGHRS and CDR2 is YFSETQ.

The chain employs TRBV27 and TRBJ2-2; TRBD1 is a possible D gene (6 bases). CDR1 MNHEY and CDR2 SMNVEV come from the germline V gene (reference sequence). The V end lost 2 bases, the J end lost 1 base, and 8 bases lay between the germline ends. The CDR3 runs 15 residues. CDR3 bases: TGTGCCAGCAGTTTAGAGGGACAGAACACCGGGGAGCTGTTTTTT. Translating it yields CASSLEGQNTGELFF.

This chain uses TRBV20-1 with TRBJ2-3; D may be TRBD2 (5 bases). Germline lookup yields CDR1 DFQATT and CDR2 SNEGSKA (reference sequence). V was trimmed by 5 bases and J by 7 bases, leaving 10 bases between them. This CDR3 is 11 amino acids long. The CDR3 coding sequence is TGCAGTGCTGAGGACTCCCATACGCAGTATTTT. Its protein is CSAEDSHTQYF.

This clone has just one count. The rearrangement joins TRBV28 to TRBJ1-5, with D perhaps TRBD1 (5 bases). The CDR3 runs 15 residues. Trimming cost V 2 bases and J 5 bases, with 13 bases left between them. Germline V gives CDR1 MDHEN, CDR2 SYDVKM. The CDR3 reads CASSLRQGRDQPQHF. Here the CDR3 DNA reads TGTGCCAGCAGTTTAAGGCAGGGCCGCGATCAGCCCCAGCATTTT.

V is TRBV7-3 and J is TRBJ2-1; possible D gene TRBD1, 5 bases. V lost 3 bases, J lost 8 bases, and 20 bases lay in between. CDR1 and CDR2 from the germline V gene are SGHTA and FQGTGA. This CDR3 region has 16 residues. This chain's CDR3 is CASSFYLSGPQDEQFF. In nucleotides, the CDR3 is TGTGCCAGCAGCTTTTACCTCTCCGGGCCACAGGATGAGCAGTTCTTC.

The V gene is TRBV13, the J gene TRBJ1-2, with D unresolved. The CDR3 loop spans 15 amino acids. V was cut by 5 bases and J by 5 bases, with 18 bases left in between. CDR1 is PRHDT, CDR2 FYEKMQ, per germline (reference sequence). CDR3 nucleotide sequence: TGTGCCAGCAGCCTTGGTGGGCGATCTCTTTATGGCTACACCTTC. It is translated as CASSLGGRSLYGYTF.

The CDR3 DNA follows: TGTGCCAGCAGTGAAGCTGGGAGCAGGCGCGGCTACACCTTC. This translates into CASSEAGSRRGYTF. The chain links TRBV6-1 to TRBJ1-2; D is uncertain. Trimming took off 0 bases at V and 8 bases at J, with 13 bases between the two ends. The CDR3 spans 14 residues. Germline V CDR1 and CDR2: MNHNS, SASEGT.

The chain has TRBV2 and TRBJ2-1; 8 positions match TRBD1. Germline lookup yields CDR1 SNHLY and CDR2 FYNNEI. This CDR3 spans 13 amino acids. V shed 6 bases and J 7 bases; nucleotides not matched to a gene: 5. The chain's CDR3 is CASRLRGRNEQFF. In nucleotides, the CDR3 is TGTGCCAGCAGACTCAGGGGGCGGAATGAGCAGTTCTTC.

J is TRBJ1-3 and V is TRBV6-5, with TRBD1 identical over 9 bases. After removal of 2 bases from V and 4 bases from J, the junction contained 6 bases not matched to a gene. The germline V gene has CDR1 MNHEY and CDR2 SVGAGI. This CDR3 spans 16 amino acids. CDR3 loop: CASSYRYRGQGNTIYF. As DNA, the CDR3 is TGTGCCAGCAGTTACCGATACAGGGGGCAAGGAAACACCATATATTTT.

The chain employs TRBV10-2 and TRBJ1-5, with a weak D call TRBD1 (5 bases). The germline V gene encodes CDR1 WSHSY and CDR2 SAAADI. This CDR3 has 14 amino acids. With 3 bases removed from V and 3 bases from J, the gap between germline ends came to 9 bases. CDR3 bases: TGCGCCAGCAGTGAACGACAGAACAATCAGCCCCAGCATTTT. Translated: CASSERQNNQPQHF.

The CDR3 coding sequence is TGTGCCAGCAGTTCCCGGACGGGATACGAGCAGTACTTC. This sequence encodes CASSSRTGYEQYF. The V and J genes are TRBV27 and TRBJ2-7; D might be TRBD2 (5 bases). This CDR3 is 13 amino acids long. V was pared by 4 bases and J by 4 bases, with 11 bases between. CDR1 is MNHEY and CDR2 is SMNVEV in the germline V gene (reference sequence).

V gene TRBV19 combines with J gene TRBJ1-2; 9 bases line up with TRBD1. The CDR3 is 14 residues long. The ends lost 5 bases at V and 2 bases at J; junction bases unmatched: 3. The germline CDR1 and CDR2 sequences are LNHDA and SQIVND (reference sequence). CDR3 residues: CASSAGQGNYGYTF. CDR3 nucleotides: TGTGCCAGTAGTGCGGGACAGGGCAACTATGGCTACACCTTC.

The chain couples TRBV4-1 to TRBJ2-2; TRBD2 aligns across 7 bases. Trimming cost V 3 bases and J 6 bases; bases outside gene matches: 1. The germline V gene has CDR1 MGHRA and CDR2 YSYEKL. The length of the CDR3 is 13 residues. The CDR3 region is CASSHGGAGELFF. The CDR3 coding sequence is TGCGCCAGCAGCCATGGGGGGGCCGGGGAGCTGTTTTTT.

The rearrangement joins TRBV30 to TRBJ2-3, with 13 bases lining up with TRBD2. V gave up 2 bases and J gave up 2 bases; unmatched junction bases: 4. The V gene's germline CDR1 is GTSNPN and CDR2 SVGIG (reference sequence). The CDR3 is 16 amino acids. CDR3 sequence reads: CAWSYGLAGVTDTQYF. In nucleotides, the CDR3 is TGTGCCTGGAGTTACGGACTAGCGGGGGTCACAGATACGCAGTATTTT. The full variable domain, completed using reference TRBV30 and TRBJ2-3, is SQTIHQWPATLVQPVGSPLSLECTVEGTSNPNLYWYRQAAGRGLQLLFYSVGIGQISSEVPQNLSASRPQDRQFILSSKKLLLSDSGFYLCAWSYGLAGVTDTQYFGPGTRLTVL.

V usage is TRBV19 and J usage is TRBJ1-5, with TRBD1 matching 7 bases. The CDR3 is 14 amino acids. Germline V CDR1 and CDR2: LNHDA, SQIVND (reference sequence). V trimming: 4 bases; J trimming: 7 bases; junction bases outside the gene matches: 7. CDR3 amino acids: CASSTGQEGQPQHF. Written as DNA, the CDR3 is TGTGCCAGTAGTACCGGACAGGAAGGGCAGCCCCAGCATTTT.

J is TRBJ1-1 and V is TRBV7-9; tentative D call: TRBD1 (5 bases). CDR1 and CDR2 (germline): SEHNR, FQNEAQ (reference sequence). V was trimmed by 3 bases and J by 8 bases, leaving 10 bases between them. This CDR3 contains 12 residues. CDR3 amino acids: CASSLAGTEAFF. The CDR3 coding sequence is TGTGCCAGCAGCTTGGCGGGGACCGAAGCTTTCTTT.